The 20 T cell receptor beta chains presented below share a single source sample, sequenced in a study of blood T cells in healthy people across ages. Combining a sample-barcoded 5' primer with a J-beta primer mix, a second PCR ran for about 7 to 12 cycles. Via MiXCR, TCRdb re-called the 5' RACE reads, giving one row per CDR3 protein. Among about 1.4 million distinct CDR3 sequences listed, around 55% were seen once. Material for sequencing was blood. These receptors all stem from a man aged 18 to 30 in good health.

This clonotype was seen a handful of times. The chain employs TRBV2 and TRBJ2-5, with TRBD2 identical over 13 bases. CDR3 length equals 15 residues. Germline assignment: CDR1 SNHLY and CDR2 FYNNEI. V lost 8 bases and J lost 5; bases outside the gene matches: 8. CDR3 in amino acids: CASSFGLAGAETQYF. The CDR3 DNA follows: TGTGCCAGCTCCTTCGGACTAGCGGGGGCCGAGACCCAGTACTTC.

This chain uses TRBV12-3 or TRBV12-4 with TRBJ2-4; D is unresolved. The J call may be incorrect, as the DNA end agrees better with TRBJ2-5. This CDR3 contains 15 residues. This CDR3 reads CASGFSPGFGETQYF. CDR3 DNA: TGTGCCAGCGGATTCAGCCCTGGCTTTGGGGAGACCCAGTACTTC.

The chain has TRBV6-5 and TRBJ2-1, with D tentatively TRBD1 (6 bases). The CDR3 has 17 amino acids. Trimming shortened V by 2 bases and J by 8 bases, and 22 bases separated the two germline ends. The germline V gene encodes CDR1 MNHEY and CDR2 SVGAGI. DNA for the CDR3: TGTGCCAGCAGTTACACGCACCTACAGGGTCTTGTCGATGAGCAGTTCTTC. Its protein product is CASSYTHLQGLVDEQFF.

The chain couples TRBV20-1 to TRBJ2-3; D not certain. Trimming pared 3 bases from V and 4 bases from J, leaving 8 bases between. Germline V gives CDR1 DFQATT, CDR2 SNEGSKA (reference sequence). CDR3 length: 12 amino acids. The CDR3 sequence: CSARALADTQYF. CDR3 DNA sequence: TGCAGTGCTAGGGCTCTAGCAGATACGCAGTATTTT.

Many counts were recorded for this clonotype. The chain carries TRBV20-1 and TRBJ1-6; D is undetermined. This CDR3 has 17 amino acids. V lost 5 bases, J lost 0 bases, and 17 bases lay in between. Germline V gene data show CDR1 as DFQATT and CDR2 as SNEGSKA (reference sequence). The CDR3 here is CSARPGRAFSYNSPLHF. For the CDR3, the DNA is TGCAGTGCTCGCCCTGGGAGGGCCTTCTCCTATAATTCACCCCTCCACTTT.

The chain recombines TRBV20-1 with TRBJ1-6; a possible D gene is TRBD1 (5 bases). This CDR3 comprises 14 residues. Germline CDR1 DFQATT, CDR2 SNEGSKA (reference sequence). Trimming pared 4 bases from V and 5 bases from J, leaving 12 bases between. The CDR3 loop reads CSATHGGHNSPLHF. The CDR3, as DNA: TGCAGTGCTACCCATGGGGGACATAATTCACCCCTCCACTTT.

This clonotype was observed a few times. The chain recombines TRBV4-3 with TRBJ2-7, with D unresolved. Trimming took off 1 base at V and 3 bases at J, with 7 bases between the two ends. The CDR3 extends over 13 amino acids. Per germline, CDR1 LGHNA and CDR2 YSLEER. In nucleotides, the CDR3 is TGCGCCAGCAGCCAAGGATCTTACTACGAGCAGTACTTC. It translates to CASSQGSYYEQYF.

The chain employs TRBV4-2 and TRBJ2-7; weak D call: TRBD2 (6 bases). V was shortened by 0 bases and J by 2 bases, with 20 bases between the two germline ends. The CDR3 is 18 residues long. CDR1 is LGHNA and CDR2 is YNFKEQ in the germline V gene. The CDR3 DNA is TGTGCCAGCAGCCAAGATCCCCCCGGGGTGGAGGGTACCTACGAGCAGTACTTC. Translating it yields CASSQDPPGVEGTYEQYF.

This clonotype was picked up a small number of times. CDR3 in amino acids: CSARSRTPPSYEQYF. In DNA, the CDR3 is TGCAGTGCTAGAAGTAGGACTCCTCCCTCCTACGAGCAGTACTTC. V gene TRBV20-1 combines with J gene TRBJ2-7; D is perhaps TRBD2 (5 bases). Trimming stripped 2 bases from V and 0 bases from J, with 14 bases between. The germline CDR1 and CDR2 sequences are DFQATT and SNEGSKA (reference sequence). This CDR3 is 15 amino acids long.

This clonotype was seen only a few times. V and J are TRBV20-1 and TRBJ2-4; possibly TRBD1 or TRBD2 for D (5 bases each). V was clipped by 5 bases and J by 0 bases, with 14 bases between them. CDR1 is DFQATT, CDR2 SNEGSKA, per germline (reference sequence). The CDR3 loop spans 15 amino acids. CDR3 nucleotide sequence: TGCAGTGCTGTCAAGTTGGGGGTAGCCAAAAACATTCAGTACTTC. Protein product: CSAVKLGVAKNIQYF.

V gene TRBV2 combines with J gene TRBJ2-5, with 7 bases lining up with TRBD1. The last part of the DNA fits TRBJ2-7 better; the J call may be wrong. Germline CDR1 SNHLY, CDR2 FYNNEI. The CDR3 totals 14 residues. In DNA form, the CDR3 reads TGTGCCAGCAGGTTACAGGGGATCGGCTACGAGCAGTACTTC. Its protein product is CASRLQGIGYEQYF.

This clonotype showed up just once. The chain carries TRBV20-1 and TRBJ2-7; D uncertain. The CDR3 totals 13 residues. Deletions cut 4 bases from V and 1 base from J, with 11 bases between. CDR1 and CDR2 (germline): DFQATT, SNEGSKA (reference sequence). The CDR3 nucleotides are TGCAGTGCTATTGACGTACCGTCCTACGAGCAGTACTTC. Protein: CSAIDVPSYEQYF.

This clonotype was seen only a few times. This chain uses TRBV7-9 with TRBJ2-3; TRBD2 is a possible D gene (5 bases). This CDR3 contains 14 residues. Trimming took off 7 bases at V and 2 bases at J, with 13 bases between the two ends. Looked up from germline, CDR1 is SEHNR and CDR2 is FQNEAQ (reference sequence). Here the CDR3 DNA reads TGTGCCAGCACCCCCCCCGGGGACACAGATACGCAGTATTTT. Its protein is CASTPPGDTDTQYF.

This clonotype was observed once. This chain uses TRBV20-1 with TRBJ2-1, with 9 bases matching TRBD2. This CDR3 region has 15 residues. CDR1 and CDR2 (germline): DFQATT, SNEGSKA (reference sequence). V was pared by 3 bases and J by 7 bases, with 10 bases of the junction left unmatched. CDR3 bases: TGCAGTGCTAGGGTAGCGGGAGTCCTTGGGAATGAGCAGTTCTTC. This translates into CSARVAGVLGNEQFF.

The rearrangement uses TRBV29-1 and TRBJ2-7; TRBD2 is a possible D gene (5 bases). The CDR3 runs 13 residues. V shed 2 bases and J shed 3 bases, with 11 bases lying between them. The germline V gene encodes CDR1 SQVTM and CDR2 ANQGSEA. The CDR3: CSVEKGEGYEQYF. The CDR3 DNA reads TGCAGCGTTGAAAAGGGAGAGGGCTACGAGCAGTACTTC.

This chain uses TRBV20-1 with TRBJ2-7; a possible D gene is TRBD2 (5 bases). Germline V gene data show CDR1 as DFQATT and CDR2 as SNEGSKA (reference sequence). The V gene lost 6 bases and the J gene lost 4 bases, with 13 bases spanning the gap. The CDR3 extends over 12 amino acids. As DNA, the CDR3 is TGCAGTGCGGTTCGGACTGAGTACGAGCAGTACTTC. The encoded protein is CSAVRTEYEQYF.

The V call is TRBV29-1, the J call TRBJ2-5; 9 nucleotides line up with TRBD1. The CDR3 totals 12 residues. Looked up from germline, CDR1 is SQVTM and CDR2 is ANQGSEA. Losses at the gene ends were 7 bases for V and 4 bases for J; bases not matched to a gene: 4. The CDR3 region has the DNA TGCAGCGCAGAGACAGGGGGAGAGACCCAGTACTTC. Translating gives CSAETGGETQYF.

This chain connects TRBV4-1 to TRBJ2-7; 8 bases map to TRBD1. The J call may be in error: the DNA end matches TRBJ2-5 better. Germline CDR1 is MGHRA and CDR2 is YSYEKL. CDR3 length equals 16 residues. The CDR3 coding sequence is TGCGCCAGCAGCCAAGGACCGGGACAGGCCGGGGAGACCCAGTACTTC. This codes for CASSQGPGQAGETQYF.

This clonotype was picked up a small number of times. This chain joins TRBV5-1 and TRBJ2-7; 9 nucleotides agree with TRBD1. This CDR3 is 18 amino acids long. J lost 2 bases, V lost 3 bases, and 15 bases had no gene match. Germline lookup yields CDR1 SGHRS and CDR2 YFSETQ. The CDR3 nucleotides are TGCGCCAGCAGCTGGGCGCCGGGACAGGGAACCTCCACCTACGAGCAGTACTTC. Its protein is CASSWAPGQGTSTYEQYF.

The gene calls are TRBV4-3 and TRBJ2-1, with D possibly TRBD2 on 6 matching bases. The CDR3 length is 16 residues. Looked up from germline, CDR1 is LGHNA and CDR2 is YSLEER. V lost 0 bases, J lost 2 bases, and 11 bases lay in between. The chain's CDR3 is CASSQDRRATYNEQFF. CDR3 nucleotides: TGCGCCAGCAGCCAAGATAGGAGGGCTACCTACAATGAGCAGTTCTTC.